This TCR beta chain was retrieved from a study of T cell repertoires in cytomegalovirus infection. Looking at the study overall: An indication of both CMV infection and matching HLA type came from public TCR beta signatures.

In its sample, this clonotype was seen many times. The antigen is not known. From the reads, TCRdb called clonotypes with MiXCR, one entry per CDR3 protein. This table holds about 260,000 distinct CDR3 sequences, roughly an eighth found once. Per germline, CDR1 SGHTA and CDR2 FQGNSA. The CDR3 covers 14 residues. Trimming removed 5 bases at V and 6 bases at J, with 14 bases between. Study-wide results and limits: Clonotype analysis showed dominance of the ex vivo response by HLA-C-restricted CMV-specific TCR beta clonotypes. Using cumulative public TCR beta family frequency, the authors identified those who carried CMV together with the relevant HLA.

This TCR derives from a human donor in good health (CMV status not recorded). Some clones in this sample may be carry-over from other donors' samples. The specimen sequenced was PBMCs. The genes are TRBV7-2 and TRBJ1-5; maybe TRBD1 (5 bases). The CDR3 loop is CASSLTPGLQPQHF. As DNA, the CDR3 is TGTGCCAGCAGCCTGACCCCGGGGCTTCAGCCCCAGCATTTT.